The 10 T cell receptor beta chains reported below all come from one sample, sequenced in a study of siplizumab effects on memory and regulatory T cells. The protocol was immunoSEQ multiplex PCR, while the TCRdb copy is restricted to in-frame clones and leaves out a portion. The table shows more than 85,000 clones, with around 90% occurring only once. The sample consisted of CD4+ T cells sorted from blood. These receptors were obtained from a human donor in good health.

The chain couples TRBV2 to TRBJ1-5, with 7 bases identical to TRBD1. The CDR3 runs 15 residues. From germline, CDR1 is SNHLY and CDR2 FYNNEI. Unmatched junction bases numbered 11, after V lost 6 bases and J lost 6 bases. The CDR3: CASRVDRAFSQPQHF. The CDR3 bases are TGTGCCAGCAGGGTCGACAGGGCTTTCAGTCAGCCCCAGCATTTT.

V gene TRBV5-1 combines with J gene TRBJ2-2, with D perhaps given as TRBD1 or TRBD2 (5 bases each). Trimming took off 4 bases at V and 6 bases at J, with 13 bases between the two ends. In germline, CDR1 is SGHRS, CDR2 YFSETQ. The CDR3 totals 14 residues. The CDR3 DNA reads TGCGCCAGCAGCCTCTCCGGGACGGCCGGGGAGCTGTTTTTT. Protein sequence: CASSLSGTAGELFF.

The chain is built from TRBV5-1 and TRBJ2-2; 14 nucleotides line up with TRBD2. Germline V lookup: CDR1 SGHRS, CDR2 YFSETQ. After removal of 5 bases from V and 7 bases from J, the junction contained 4 bases not matched to a gene. CDR3 size: 15 residues. The CDR3 DNA is TGCGCCAGCAGGGGACTAGCGGGAGTGGTCGGGGAGCTGTTTTTT. Its translation is CASRGLAGVVGELFF.

The chain is built from TRBV11-2 and TRBJ1-2; 7 bases line up with TRBD1. Per the germline V gene, CDR1 is SGHAT and CDR2 is FQNNGV. The J segment lost 5 bases and the V segment lost 0 bases, leaving 9 bases of the junction unmatched. The CDR3 totals 16 residues. This CDR3 reads CASSLDPQTGLYGYTF. The DNA for the CDR3 is TGTGCCAGCAGCTTAGATCCCCAGACAGGGTTATATGGCTACACCTTC.

The gene calls are TRBV2 and TRBJ2-1; 10 nucleotides line up with TRBD2. Unmatched junction bases numbered 5, after V lost 4 bases and J lost 5 bases. The germline CDR1 and CDR2 sequences are SNHLY and FYNNEI. CDR3 length: 15 residues. CDR3 loop: CASSGSSGGHNEQFF. The CDR3 DNA is TGTGCCAGCAGTGGTTCTAGCGGGGGCCACAATGAGCAGTTCTTC.

CDR3: CASSLRLGDGTDTQYF. CDR3 DNA sequence: TGTGCCAGTAGTTTAAGACTGGGCGATGGCACAGATACGCAGTATTTT. This chain uses TRBV19 with TRBJ2-3, with no clear D. CDR3 size: 16 residues. Germline loops: CDR1 LNHDA, CDR2 SQIVND (reference sequence). V lost 5 bases and J lost 1, with 16 bases in between.

This rearrangement joins TRBV4-2 to TRBJ2-3, with D possibly TRBD2 on 6 matching bases. V gave up 4 bases and J gave up 3 bases, with 17 bases separating them. In germline, CDR1 is LGHNA, CDR2 YNFKEQ. The CDR3 contains 16 residues. The CDR3 here is CASSPGRRDRTDTQYF. The CDR3 bases are TGTGCCAGCAGCCCCGGAAGGCGGGATCGGACAGATACGCAGTATTTT.

The V and J genes are TRBV19 and TRBJ2-7, with 7 bases lining up with TRBD1. V trimming: 5 bases; J trimming: 6 bases; junction bases outside the gene matches: 10. Germline CDR1 is LNHDA and CDR2 is SQIVND (reference sequence). The CDR3 runs to 14 residues. The chain's CDR3 is CASSPRQGGVEQYF. In DNA, the CDR3 is TGTGCCAGTAGTCCCCGACAGGGTGGGGTCGAGCAGTACTTC.

This chain links TRBV2 with TRBJ1-6; TRBD1 is a possible D gene (6 bases). V was trimmed by 3 bases and J by 7 bases, leaving 13 bases between them. CDR1 SNHLY and CDR2 FYNNEI come from the germline V gene. This CDR3 has 15 residues. The CDR3 loop reads CASSENRVGNSPLHF. CDR3 in DNA: TGTGCCAGCAGTGAGAACAGGGTGGGAAATTCACCCCTCCACTTT.

CDR3 sequence reads: CASSQQGKGPGRRWLKAFF. The CDR3 nucleotides read TGCGCCAGCAGCCAACAAGGAAAGGGGCCGGGACGTCGGTGGTTAAAAGCTTTCTTT. The chain combines TRBV4-1 with TRBJ1-1, with D maybe TRBD1 (5 bases). Deletions cut 2 bases from V and 9 bases from J, with 31 bases between. The germline V gene encodes CDR1 MGHRA and CDR2 YSYEKL. This CDR3 region has 19 residues.